The clone carrying this TCR beta chain has only a few counts. This entry is derived from a study of T-cell memory formation after mild COVID-19. Trimming stripped 1 base from V and 4 bases from J, with 14 bases between. The CDR3 is made up of 15 amino acids. CDR1 and CDR2 (germline): LGHNA, YSLEER. TCRdb redid the calling of the 5' RACE reads with MiXCR, one entry per CDR3 protein. Seen here are approximately 580,000 distinct CDR3 sequences, over 20% observed once, and the top ten hold about an eighth. This receptor was taken from an adult woman who had mild COVID-19 (a few samples of this study predate the infection). Cell type and time point are not known. Sequenced input: PBMCs or a T cell subset sorted from them (not recorded which). J is TRBJ2-7 and V is TRBV4-3, with D unclear. The CDR3 coding sequence is TGCGCCAGCAGCCAAGGGTTACGGTTTCCATACGAGCAGTACTTC. This codes for CASSQGLRFPYEQYF.